The next 13 T cell receptor beta chains were all read from a single sample in a study of technical replicates of blood from a few donors. The method was immunoSEQ multiplex PCR; TCRdb's version includes in-frame clones alone and lacks a portion of them. Among 90,000 to 100,000 clones, about 95% were seen once, and the ten largest hold roughly 0.31%. The source material was T cells isolated from PBMCs. Receptors were obtained from a human donor in good health.

The rearrangement joins TRBV27 to TRBJ2-7; D is possibly TRBD1 (5 bases). Deletions cut 3 bases from V and 6 bases from J, with 12 bases between. Germline V gene sequence: CDR1 MNHEY, CDR2 SMNVEV (reference sequence). This CDR3 has 13 amino acids. CDR3: CASSLVVRAEQYF. The CDR3 nucleotides are TGTGCCAGCAGTTTGGTCGTCAGGGCCGAGCAGTACTTC.

The chain uses TRBV30 and TRBJ2-7; D may be TRBD1 (8 bases). CDR1 is GTSNPN and CDR2 is SVGIG in the germline V gene (reference sequence). This CDR3 has 14 amino acids. V gave up 5 bases and J gave up 3 bases, with 17 bases separating them. The CDR3 sequence: CAWGKNRGGYEQYF. CDR3 sequence (DNA): TGTGCCTGGGGGAAGAACAGGGGGGGCTACGAGCAGTACTTC. The variable domain in full, completed from reference TRBV30 and TRBJ2-7, reads SQTIHQWPATLVQPVGSPLSLECTVEGTSNPNLYWYRQAAGRGLQLLFYSVGIGQISSEVPQNLSASRPQDRQFILSSKKLLLSDSGFYLCAWGKNRGGYEQYFGPGTRLTVT.

The J gene is TRBJ1-1, the V gene TRBV11-3; a possible D gene is TRBD1 (6 bases). CDR1 and CDR2 from the germline V gene are SGHNT and YENEEA. This CDR3 is 16 amino acids long. V was pared by 3 bases and J by 2 bases, with 16 bases between. The CDR3 bases are TGTGCCAGCAGCTTTAACGGGGGGCTGGGAAACACTGAAGCTTTCTTT. It codes for CASSFNGGLGNTEAFF.

The chain combines TRBV19 with TRBJ1-4; TRBD1 agrees at 7 bases. CDR3 length: 12 amino acids. With V trimmed by 4 bases and J by 11 bases, 4 bases remained unmatched. Germline V CDR1 and CDR2: LNHDA, SQIVND (reference sequence). The CDR3 protein is CASSTTGSKLFF. DNA for the CDR3: TGTGCCAGTAGTACGACAGGGAGTAAACTGTTTTTT.

This clone came up once. V usage is TRBV28 and J usage is TRBJ1-2; D ambiguous. The CDR3 has 13 amino acids. From germline, CDR1 is MDHEN and CDR2 SYDVKM. Trimming took off 5 bases at V and 12 bases at J, with 19 bases between the two ends. CDR3: CASSPTIHGIHTF. The DNA of the CDR3 is TGTGCCAGCAGTCCCACGATACACGGGATCCACACCTTC.

The rearrangement links TRBV7-3 to TRBJ1-1; maybe TRBD1 (6 bases). Germline CDR1 reads SGHTA; CDR2 reads FQGTGA. Trimming left V 4 bases short and J 0 bases short, with 9 bases between. The CDR3 extends over 14 amino acids. DNA for the CDR3: TGTGCCAGCAGCTGGACAGCTTTGAACACTGAAGCTTTCTTT. Amino acid sequence: CASSWTALNTEAFF.

The chain links TRBV7-9 to TRBJ2-7, with 10 bases fitting TRBD1. Trimming took 3 bases from V and 0 from J; bases not matched to a gene: 2. Germline V lookup: CDR1 SEHNR, CDR2 FQNEAQ (reference sequence). The CDR3 is made up of 15 amino acids. The DNA for the CDR3 is TGTGCCAGCAGCTTGGGACAGGGGAGCTCCTACGAGCAGTACTTC. Its translation is CASSLGQGSSYEQYF. Supplemented by reference TRBV7-9 and TRBJ2-7, the full variable domain reads DTGVSQNPRHKITKRGQNVTFRCDPISEHNRLYWYRQTLGQGPEFLTYFQNEAQLEKSRLLSDRFSAERPKGSFSTLEIQRTEQGDSAMYLCASSLGQGSSYEQYFGPGTRLTVT.

The rearrangement joins TRBV5-6 to TRBJ1-1, with D perhaps matching TRBD1 (5 bases). Trimming left V 8 bases short and J 0 bases short, with 11 bases between. Per the germline V gene, CDR1 is SGHDT and CDR2 is YYEEEE. The CDR3 is 13 amino acids. CDR3: CASARGVNTEAFF. The CDR3 DNA reads TGTGCCAGTGCCCGGGGGGTGAACACTGAAGCTTTCTTT.

The chain uses TRBV7-3 and TRBJ2-1, with D possibly TRBD1 on 5 matching bases. V lost 5 bases and J lost 8, with 7 bases in between. This CDR3 comprises 11 residues. Germline V gene data show CDR1 as SGHTA and CDR2 as FQGTGA. The DNA of the CDR3 is TGTGCCAGCAGCGACAGTTATGAGCAGTTCTTC. Translating it yields CASSDSYEQFF.

The V call is TRBV2, the J call TRBJ2-7; tentative D call: TRBD2 (5 bases). V dropped 1 base and J dropped 1 base, with 14 bases sitting between them. The germline V gene encodes CDR1 SNHLY and CDR2 FYNNEI. This CDR3 is built from 16 residues. The CDR3 sequence is CASSEVGIAQSYEQYF. CDR3 sequence (DNA): TGTGCCAGCAGTGAAGTTGGAATAGCGCAATCCTACGAGCAGTACTTC.

This sequence joins TRBV7-2 and TRBJ2-3; 12 bases match TRBD2. V was pared by 1 base and J by 6 bases, with 8 bases of the junction left unmatched. The CDR3 consists of 17 residues. The germline CDR1 and CDR2 sequences are SGHTA and FQGNSA. CDR3 DNA sequence: TGTGCCAGCAGCTTAGGACTAGCGGGAGTGAGTTGGGATACGCAGTATTTT. Its protein product is CASSLGLAGVSWDTQYF. The full variable domain, in which reference TRBV7-2 and TRBJ2-3 provide the parts outside the CDR3, is GAGVSQSPSNKVTEKGKDVELRCDPISGHTALYWYRQSLGQGLEFLIYFQGNSAPDKSGLPSDRFSAERTGGSVSTLTIQRTQQEDSAVYLCASSLGLAGVSWDTQYFGPGTRLTVL.

The rearrangement links TRBV9 to TRBJ2-3, with 8 bases that match TRBD2. Germline CDR1 and CDR2: SGDLS and YYNGEE. V lost 0 bases to trimming and J lost 6 bases; unmatched junction nucleotides: 6. The CDR3 has 15 amino acids. The CDR3 sequence is CASSVAGGPGDTQYF. The CDR3 region has the DNA TGTGCCAGCAGCGTAGCGGGAGGGCCGGGGGATACGCAGTATTTT.

The chain couples TRBV11-2 to TRBJ2-1; 8 bases map to TRBD2. The junction had 9 bases not matched to a gene; V was cut back by 5 bases and J by 0 bases. The germline V gene encodes CDR1 SGHAT and CDR2 FQNNGV. The CDR3 has 17 residues. This CDR3 reads CASSPIAGSPSYNEQFF. For the CDR3, the DNA is TGTGCCAGCAGCCCGATAGCGGGAAGCCCCTCCTACAATGAGCAGTTCTTC. Full variable domain (outside the CDR3, taken from reference TRBV11-2 and TRBJ2-1): EAGVAQSPRYKIIEKRQSVAFWCNPISGHATLYWYQQILGQGPKLLIQFQNNGVVDDSQLPKDRFSAERLKGVDSTLKIQPAKLEDSAVYLCASSPIAGSPSYNEQFFGPGTRLTVL.